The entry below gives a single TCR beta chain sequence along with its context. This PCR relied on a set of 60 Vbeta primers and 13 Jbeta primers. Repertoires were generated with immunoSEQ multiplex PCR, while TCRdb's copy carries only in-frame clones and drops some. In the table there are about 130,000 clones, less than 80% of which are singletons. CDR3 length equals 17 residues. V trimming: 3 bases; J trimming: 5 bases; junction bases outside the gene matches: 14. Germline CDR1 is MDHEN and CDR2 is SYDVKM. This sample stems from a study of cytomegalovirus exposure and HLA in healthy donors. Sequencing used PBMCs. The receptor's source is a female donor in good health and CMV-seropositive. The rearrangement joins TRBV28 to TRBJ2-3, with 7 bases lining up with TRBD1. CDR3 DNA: TGTGCCAGCAGTTTTCTCCTCGGTGGGCAGGGGGTAGATACGCAGTATTTT. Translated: CASSFLLGGQGVDTQYF. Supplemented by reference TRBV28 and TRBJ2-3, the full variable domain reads DVKVTQSSRYLVKRTGEKVFLECVQDMDHENMFWYRQDPGLGLRLIYFSYDVKMKEKGDIPEGYSVSREKKERFSLILESASTNQTSMYLCASSFLLGGQGVDTQYFGPGTRLTVL.